This TCR beta chain was recovered during a study of siplizumab effects on memory and regulatory T cells. Looking at the study overall: Mixed lymphocyte reactions ran in pairs, with siplizumab at roughly 1 ug/mL or without drug. Study-wide points: The naive T cell population seemed more diverse than memory cells and seemed a major contributor to the alloresponse.

Researchers cocultured the mixed lymphocyte reaction cells at 37°C for approximately six days. CDR1 is SGHTA, CDR2 FQGNSA, per germline. This CDR3 region has 18 residues. J gave up 4 bases and V 4 bases, and 16 bases lay outside the gene matches. The method was immunoSEQ multiplex PCR; TCRdb's version includes in-frame clones alone and lacks a portion of them. The sample consists of roughly 3,500 clones, around 55% of them appearing once. About this clone: The antigen remains unidentified.

This rearrangement joins TRBV7-2 to TRBJ2-7; 10 nucleotides agree with TRBD2. This TCR came from a human donor in good health; the cells came from an allogeneic mixed lymphocyte reaction. Some clones in this sample may be carry-over from other donors' samples. Sequencing was carried out using CFSE-low (dividing) CD8+ T cells sorted from an allogeneic mixed lymphocyte reaction. CDR3 sequence reads: CASSSKLLAGFYQYEQYF. The CDR3 DNA is TGTGCCAGCAGCTCGAAATTACTAGCGGGGTTCTACCAATACGAGCAGTACTTC.